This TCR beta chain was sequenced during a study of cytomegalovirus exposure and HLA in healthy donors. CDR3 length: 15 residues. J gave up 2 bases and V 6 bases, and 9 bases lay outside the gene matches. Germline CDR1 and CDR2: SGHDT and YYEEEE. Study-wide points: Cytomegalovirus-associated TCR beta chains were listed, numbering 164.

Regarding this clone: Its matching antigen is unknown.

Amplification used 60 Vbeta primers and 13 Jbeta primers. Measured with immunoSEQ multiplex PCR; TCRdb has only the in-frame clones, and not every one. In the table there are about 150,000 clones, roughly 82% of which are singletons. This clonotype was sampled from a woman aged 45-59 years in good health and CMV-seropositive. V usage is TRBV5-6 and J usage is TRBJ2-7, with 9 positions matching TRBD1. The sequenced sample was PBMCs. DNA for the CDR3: TGTGCCAGCATTCGAGGACAGGGGAGAACCTACGAGCAGTACTTC. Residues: CASIRGQGRTYEQYF.